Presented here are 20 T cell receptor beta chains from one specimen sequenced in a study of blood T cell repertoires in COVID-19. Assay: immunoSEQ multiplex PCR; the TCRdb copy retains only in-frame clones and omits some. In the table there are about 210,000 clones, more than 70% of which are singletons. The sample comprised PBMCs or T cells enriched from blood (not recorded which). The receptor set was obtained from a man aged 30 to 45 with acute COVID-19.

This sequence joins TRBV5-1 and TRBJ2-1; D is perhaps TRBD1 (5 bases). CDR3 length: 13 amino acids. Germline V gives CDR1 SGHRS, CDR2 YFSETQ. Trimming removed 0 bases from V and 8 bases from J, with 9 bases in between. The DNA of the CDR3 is TGCGCCAGCAGCTTGGCAGGGATCGATGAGCAGTTCTTC. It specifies CASSLAGIDEQFF.

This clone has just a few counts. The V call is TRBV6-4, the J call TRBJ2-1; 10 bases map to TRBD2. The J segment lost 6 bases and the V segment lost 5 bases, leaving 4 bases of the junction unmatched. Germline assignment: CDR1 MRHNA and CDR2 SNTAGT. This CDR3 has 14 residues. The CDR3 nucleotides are TGTGCCAGCAGTCCGGGACTAGCGAGCAATGAGCAGTTCTTC. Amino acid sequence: CASSPGLASNEQFF.

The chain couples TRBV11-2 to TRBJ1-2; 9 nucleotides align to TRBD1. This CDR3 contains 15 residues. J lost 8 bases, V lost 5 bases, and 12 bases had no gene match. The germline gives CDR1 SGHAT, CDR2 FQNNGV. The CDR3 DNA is TGTGCCAGCAGCAACTTTCCGGGACAGGGAGGCGGCTACACCTTC. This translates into CASSNFPGQGGGYTF.

The CDR3 spells CASSIGGDYGYTF. CDR3 DNA sequence: TGTGCCAGTAGTATCGGAGGGGACTATGGCTACACCTTC. The rearrangement joins TRBV19 to TRBJ1-2, with TRBD1 as a possible D gene (5 bases). Trimming stripped 3 bases from V and 3 bases from J, with 8 bases between. This CDR3 comprises 13 residues. Looked up from germline, CDR1 is LNHDA and CDR2 is SQIVND (reference sequence).

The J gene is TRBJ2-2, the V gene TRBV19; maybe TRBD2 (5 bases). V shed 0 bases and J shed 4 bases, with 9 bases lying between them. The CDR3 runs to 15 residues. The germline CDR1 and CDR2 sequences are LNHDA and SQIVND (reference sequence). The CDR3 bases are TGTGCCAGTAGTATAGACGTCGGGGTCACCGGGGAGCTGTTTTTT. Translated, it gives CASSIDVGVTGELFF.

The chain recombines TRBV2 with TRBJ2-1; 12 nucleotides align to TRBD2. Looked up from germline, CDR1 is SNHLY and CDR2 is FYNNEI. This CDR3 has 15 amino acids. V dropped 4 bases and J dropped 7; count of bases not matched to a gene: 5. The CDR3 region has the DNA TGTGCCAGCAGTGCCATACTAGCGGGGGGAAATGAGCAGTTCTTC. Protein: CASSAILAGGNEQFF.

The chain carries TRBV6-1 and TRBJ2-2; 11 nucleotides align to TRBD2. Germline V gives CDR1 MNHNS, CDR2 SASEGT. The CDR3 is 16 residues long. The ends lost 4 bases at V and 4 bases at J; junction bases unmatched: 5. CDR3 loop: CASSGPGLAVTGELFF. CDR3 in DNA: TGTGCCAGCAGTGGACCGGGACTAGCGGTCACCGGGGAGCTGTTTTTT.

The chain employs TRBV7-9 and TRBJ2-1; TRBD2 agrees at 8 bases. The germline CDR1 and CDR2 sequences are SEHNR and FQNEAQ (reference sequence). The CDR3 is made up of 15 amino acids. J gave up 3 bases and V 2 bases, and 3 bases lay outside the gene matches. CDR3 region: CASSLLAGGYNEQFF. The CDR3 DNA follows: TGTGCCAGCAGCTTATTGGCGGGGGGCTACAATGAGCAGTTCTTC.

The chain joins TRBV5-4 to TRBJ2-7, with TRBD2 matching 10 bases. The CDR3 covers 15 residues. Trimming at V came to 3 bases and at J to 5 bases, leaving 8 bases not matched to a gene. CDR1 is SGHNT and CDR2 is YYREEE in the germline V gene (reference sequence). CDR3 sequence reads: CASSYTSGVHNEQYF. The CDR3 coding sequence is TGTGCCAGCAGCTACACTAGCGGGGTTCATAACGAGCAGTACTTC.

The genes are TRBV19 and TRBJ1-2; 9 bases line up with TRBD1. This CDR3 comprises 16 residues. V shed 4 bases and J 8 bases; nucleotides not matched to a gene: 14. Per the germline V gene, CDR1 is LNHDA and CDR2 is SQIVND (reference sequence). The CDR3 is CASSTQTGTGTEGYTF. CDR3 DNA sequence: TGTGCCAGTAGTACCCAGACTGGGACAGGGACGGAAGGCTACACCTTC.

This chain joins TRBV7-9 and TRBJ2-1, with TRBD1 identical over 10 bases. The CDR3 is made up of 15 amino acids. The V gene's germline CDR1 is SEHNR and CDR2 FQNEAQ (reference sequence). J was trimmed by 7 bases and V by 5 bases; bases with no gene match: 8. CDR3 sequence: CASSLPGTGVNEQFF. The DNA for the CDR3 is TGTGCCAGCAGCCTGCCCGGGACAGGGGTGAATGAGCAGTTCTTC.

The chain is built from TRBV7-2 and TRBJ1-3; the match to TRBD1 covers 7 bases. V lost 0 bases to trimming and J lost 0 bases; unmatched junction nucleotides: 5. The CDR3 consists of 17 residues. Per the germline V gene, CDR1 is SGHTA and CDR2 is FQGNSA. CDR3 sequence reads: CASSLALGQVSGNTIYF. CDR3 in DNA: TGTGCCAGCAGCTTAGCCCTCGGACAGGTCTCTGGAAACACCATATATTTT.

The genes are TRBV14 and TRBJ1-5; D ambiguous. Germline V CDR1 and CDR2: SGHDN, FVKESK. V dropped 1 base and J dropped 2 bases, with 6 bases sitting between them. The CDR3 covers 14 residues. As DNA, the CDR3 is TGTGCCAGCAGCCAAGGTCAGGGCAATCAGCCCCAGCATTTT. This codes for CASSQGQGNQPQHF.

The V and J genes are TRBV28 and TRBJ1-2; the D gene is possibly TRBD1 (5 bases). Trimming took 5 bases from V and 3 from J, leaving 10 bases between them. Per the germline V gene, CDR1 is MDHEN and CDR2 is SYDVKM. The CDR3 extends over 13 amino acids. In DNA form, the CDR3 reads TGTGCCAGCAGTACCTCGGGGGACTATGGCTACACCTTC. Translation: CASSTSGDYGYTF.

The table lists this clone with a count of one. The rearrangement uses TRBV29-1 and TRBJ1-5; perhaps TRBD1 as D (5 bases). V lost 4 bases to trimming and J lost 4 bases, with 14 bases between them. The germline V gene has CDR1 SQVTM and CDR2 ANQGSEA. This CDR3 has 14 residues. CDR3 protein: CSVGGGWKNQPQHF. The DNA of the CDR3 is TGCAGCGTTGGGGGGGGGTGGAAGAATCAGCCCCAGCATTTT.

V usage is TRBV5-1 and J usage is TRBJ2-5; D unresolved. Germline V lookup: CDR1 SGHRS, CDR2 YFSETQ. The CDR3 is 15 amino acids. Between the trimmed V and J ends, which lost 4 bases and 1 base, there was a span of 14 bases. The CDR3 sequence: CASSPSPAAQETQYF. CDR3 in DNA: TGCGCCAGCAGCCCAAGTCCCGCGGCCCAAGAGACCCAGTACTTC.

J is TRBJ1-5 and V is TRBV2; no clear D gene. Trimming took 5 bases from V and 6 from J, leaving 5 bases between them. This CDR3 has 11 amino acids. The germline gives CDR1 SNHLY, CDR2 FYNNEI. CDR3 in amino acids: CASSLSQPQHF. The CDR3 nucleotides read TGTGCCAGCAGTCTTAGTCAGCCCCAGCATTTT.

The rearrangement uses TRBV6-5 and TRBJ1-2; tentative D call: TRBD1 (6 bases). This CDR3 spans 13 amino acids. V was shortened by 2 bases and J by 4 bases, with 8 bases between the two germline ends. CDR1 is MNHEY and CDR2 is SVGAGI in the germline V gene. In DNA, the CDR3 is TGTGCCAGCAGTTACGAGACAGGCTATGGCTACACCTTC. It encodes CASSYETGYGYTF.

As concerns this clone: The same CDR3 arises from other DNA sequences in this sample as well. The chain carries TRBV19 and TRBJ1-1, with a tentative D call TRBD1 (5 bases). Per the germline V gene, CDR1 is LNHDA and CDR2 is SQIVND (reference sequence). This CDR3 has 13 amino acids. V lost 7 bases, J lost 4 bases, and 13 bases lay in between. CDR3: CASTRGGFTEAFF. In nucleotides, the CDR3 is TGTGCCAGTACGAGGGGAGGATTCACTGAAGCTTTCTTT.

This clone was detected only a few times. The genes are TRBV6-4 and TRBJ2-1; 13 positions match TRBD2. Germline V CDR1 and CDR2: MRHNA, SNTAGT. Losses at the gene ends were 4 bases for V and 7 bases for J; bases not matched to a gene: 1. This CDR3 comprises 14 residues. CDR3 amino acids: CASSGTSGGNEQFF. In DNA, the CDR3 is TGTGCCAGCAGTGGGACTAGCGGGGGAAATGAGCAGTTCTTC.